This is a list of T cell receptor beta chains from one sample in a study of T-cell reconstitution after alpha-beta-depleted transplantation in children. TCRdb reanalysed the PCR reads using MiXCR and keeps one entry per CDR3 protein. The table lists about 980,000 distinct CDR3 sequences, roughly 29% of them singletons, with more than 25% in the top ten. This specimen was PBMCs, mostly from graft donor cells, taken 360 days after TCRalphabeta/CD19-depleted stem cell transplant. These receptors were collected from a boy younger than two who had a stem cell transplant for SCID, so the T cells may come from the graft donor. Both conserved end residues are part of each CDR3. Each record gives: CDR3 DNA, CDR3 protein, D gene, J gene, V gene, clone size. D genes are given only for firm matches. Clone size is not always given. Where it is, it says once, few, many or a class for expanded clones.

TGTGCCAGCAGTTATGACAGAAACTATGGCTACACCTTC,CASSYDRNYGYTF,-,TRBJ1-2,TRBV6-6,few
TGCGCCAGCAGCCATTGGGACACATACCAAGAGACCCAGTACTTC,CASSHWDTYQETQYF,-,TRBJ2-5,TRBV10-2,-
TGTGCCAGCAGTCTCTGGGGCACTCGATCCGGGAATGAGCAGTTCTTC,CASSLWGTRSGNEQFF,-,TRBJ2-1,TRBV12-3/TRBV12-4,few
TGCGCCAGCAGCTGGAGGACAGGGGCACGGACCGGGGAGCTGTTTTTT,CASSWRTGARTGELFF,TRBD1,TRBJ2-2,TRBV5-1,-
TGCAGTGGGGATACCCCGCCTCATACGCAGTATTTT,CSGDTPPHTQYF,-,TRBJ2-3,TRBV20-1,-
TGCGCCAGCAGCTTGTTTTTCGGAAGGTTGGCTCCGTACGAGCAGTACTTC,CASSLFFGRLAPYEQYF,-,TRBJ2-7,TRBV5-1,few
TGTGCCAGCAGCCAAGCATCCCAGGTGAACACTGAAGCTTTCTTT,CASSQASQVNTEAFF,-,TRBJ1-1,TRBV14,-
TGTGCCAGCAGCTTAGTTTCGGTCAAAAATGAAAAACTGTTTTTT,CASSLVSVKNEKLFF,-,TRBJ1-4,TRBV11-1,once
TGTGCCAGCAGCTTAAGGCCGGGGCAGGGGATCTACGAGCAGTACTTC,CASSLRPGQGIYEQYF,-,TRBJ2-7,TRBV7-8,few
TGTGCCAGCAGTTTGACGGGGGGGCGTACCGGGGAGCTGTTTTTT,CASSLTGGRTGELFF,TRBD2,TRBJ2-2,TRBV12-3/TRBV12-4,-
TGTGCCACCAGCGACCAGCGAGGGGGCCCCGGGGAGCTGTTTTTT,CATSDQRGGPGELFF,TRBD1,TRBJ2-2,TRBV15,-
TGTGCCAGCAGTTATGGGACAGGGTGGAGCGAGCAGTACTTC,CASSYGTGWSEQYF,TRBD1,TRBJ2-7,TRBV6-2/TRBV6-3,-
TGCAGTGCTAGAGTGGGGGGGGCTGCACAAGAGACCCAGTACTTC,CSARVGGAAQETQYF,-,TRBJ2-5,TRBV20-1,-
TGTGCCACCCGAGGGCTAGCTAGCACAGATACGCAGTATTTT,CATRGLASTDTQYF,-,TRBJ2-3,TRBV27,-
TGTGCCAGTAGGTACTCTCCGCACAGGGGCCTGGGCACTGAAGCTTTCTTT,CASRYSPHRGLGTEAFF,TRBD1,TRBJ1-1,TRBV19,-
TGTGCCACCAGTCGACAGGGGGCAGGGGACGAGCAGTACTTC,CATSRQGAGDEQYF,TRBD1,TRBJ2-7,TRBV15,-
TGCAGTGCCAGACTAGGTATCACCGGGGAGCTGTTTTTT,CSARLGITGELFF,-,TRBJ2-2,TRBV20-1,-